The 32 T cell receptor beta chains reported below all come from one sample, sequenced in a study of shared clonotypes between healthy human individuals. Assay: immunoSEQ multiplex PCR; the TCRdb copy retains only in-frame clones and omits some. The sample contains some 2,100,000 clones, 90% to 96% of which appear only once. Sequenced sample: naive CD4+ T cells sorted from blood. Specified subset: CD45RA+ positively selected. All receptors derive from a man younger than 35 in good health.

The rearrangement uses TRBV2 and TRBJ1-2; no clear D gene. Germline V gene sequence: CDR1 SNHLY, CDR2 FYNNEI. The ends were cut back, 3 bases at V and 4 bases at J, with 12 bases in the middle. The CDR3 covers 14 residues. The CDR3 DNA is TGTGCCAGCAGTGATAGGGAGACCCGCTATGGCTACACCTTC. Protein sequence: CASSDRETRYGYTF.

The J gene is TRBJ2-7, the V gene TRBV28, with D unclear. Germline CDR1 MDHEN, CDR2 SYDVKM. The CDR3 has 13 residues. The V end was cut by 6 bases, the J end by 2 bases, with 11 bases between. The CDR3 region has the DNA TGTGCCAGCAGCCGTGGGGATCCCTACGAGCAGTACTTC. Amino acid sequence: CASSRGDPYEQYF.

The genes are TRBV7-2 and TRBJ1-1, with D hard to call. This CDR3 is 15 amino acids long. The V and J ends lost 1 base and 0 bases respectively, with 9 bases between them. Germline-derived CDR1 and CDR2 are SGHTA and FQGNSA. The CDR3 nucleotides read TGTGCCAGCAGCTTAGATGTGGGCTTGAACACTGAAGCTTTCTTT. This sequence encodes CASSLDVGLNTEAFF.

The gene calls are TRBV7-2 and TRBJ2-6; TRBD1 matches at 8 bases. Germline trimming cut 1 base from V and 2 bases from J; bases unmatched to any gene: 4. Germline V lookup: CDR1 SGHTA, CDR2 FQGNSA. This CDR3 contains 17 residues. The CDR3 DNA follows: TGTGCCAGCAGCTTAGGGACAGGGACGGCTGGGGCCAACGTCCTGACTTTC. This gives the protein CASSLGTGTAGANVLTF. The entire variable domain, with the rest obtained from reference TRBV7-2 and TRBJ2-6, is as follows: GAGVSQSPSNKVTEKGKDVELRCDPISGHTALYWYRQSLGQGLEFLIYFQGNSAPDKSGLPSDRFSAERTGGSVSTLTIQRTQQEDSAVYLCASSLGTGTAGANVLTFGAGSRLTVL.

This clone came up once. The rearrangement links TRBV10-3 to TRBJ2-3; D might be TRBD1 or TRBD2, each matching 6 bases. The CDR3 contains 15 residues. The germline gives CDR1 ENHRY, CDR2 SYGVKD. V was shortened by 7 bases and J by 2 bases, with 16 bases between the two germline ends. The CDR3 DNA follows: TGTGCCATCACCCCCTCGGGGGCCAACACAGATACGCAGTATTTT. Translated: CAITPSGANTDTQYF.

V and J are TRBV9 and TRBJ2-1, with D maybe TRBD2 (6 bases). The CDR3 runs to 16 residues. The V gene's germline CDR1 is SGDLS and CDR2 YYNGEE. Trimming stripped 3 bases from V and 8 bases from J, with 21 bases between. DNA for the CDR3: TGTGCCAGCAGCGCGAGAACGGGAGTAGGAACTGATGAGCAGTTCTTC. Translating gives CASSARTGVGTDEQFF.

CDR3 region: CASSIGLAGPVGELFF. CDR3 nucleotides: TGTGCCAGTAGTATAGGACTAGCGGGACCGGTCGGGGAGCTGTTTTTT. This sequence joins TRBV19 and TRBJ2-2; 11 nucleotides line up with TRBD2. CDR3 length: 16 residues. Germline V lookup: CDR1 LNHDA, CDR2 SQIVND (reference sequence). Trimming cost V 1 base and J 7 bases; bases outside gene matches: 5.

In DNA, the CDR3 is TGTGCCAGCAGTGAAACGGGAGGGCCATTGACCGGGGAGCTGTTTTTT. Its protein product is CASSETGGPLTGELFF. The chain recombines TRBV25-1 with TRBJ2-2; 8 bases agree with TRBD2. This CDR3 has 16 amino acids. Germline-derived CDR1 and CDR2 are MGHDK and SYGVNS. V shed 2 bases, J shed 5 bases, and the junction held 7 bases outside the gene matches.

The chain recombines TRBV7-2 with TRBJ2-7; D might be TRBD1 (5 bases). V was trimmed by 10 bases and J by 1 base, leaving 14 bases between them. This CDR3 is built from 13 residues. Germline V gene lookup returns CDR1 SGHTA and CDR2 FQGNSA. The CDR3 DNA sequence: TGTGCCACCCAGGGCTCGAAGTCCTACGAGCAGTACTTC. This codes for CATQGSKSYEQYF.

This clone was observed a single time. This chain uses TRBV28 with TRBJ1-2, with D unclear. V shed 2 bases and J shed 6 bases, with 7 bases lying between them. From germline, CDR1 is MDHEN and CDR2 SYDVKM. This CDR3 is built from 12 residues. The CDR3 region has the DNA TGTGCCAGCAGTTTAATCGGGAATGGCTACACCTTC. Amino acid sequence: CASSLIGNGYTF.

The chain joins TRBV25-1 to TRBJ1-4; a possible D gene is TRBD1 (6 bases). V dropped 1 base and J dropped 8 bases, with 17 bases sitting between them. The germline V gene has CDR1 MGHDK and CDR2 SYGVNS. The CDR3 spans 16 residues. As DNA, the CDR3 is TGTGCCAGCAGTGAATTAGGGTCAGGGGATGAAGAAAAACTGTTTTTT. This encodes CASSELGSGDEEKLFF.

Here the CDR3 reads CASSLSMNTEAFF. The CDR3, as DNA: TGTGCCAGCAGCCTCTCCATGAACACTGAAGCTTTCTTT. The chain is built from TRBV6-6 and TRBJ1-1; D unresolved. V was trimmed by 6 bases and J by 0 bases, leaving 8 bases between them. The CDR3 covers 13 residues. Germline-derived CDR1 and CDR2 are MNHNY and SVGAGI (reference sequence).

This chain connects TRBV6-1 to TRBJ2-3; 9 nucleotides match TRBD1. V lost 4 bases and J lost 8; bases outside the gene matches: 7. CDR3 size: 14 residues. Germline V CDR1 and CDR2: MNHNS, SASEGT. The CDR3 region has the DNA TGTGCCAGCAGTGCCCGGGGACAGGGACCTACGCAGTATTTT. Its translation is CASSARGQGPTQYF.

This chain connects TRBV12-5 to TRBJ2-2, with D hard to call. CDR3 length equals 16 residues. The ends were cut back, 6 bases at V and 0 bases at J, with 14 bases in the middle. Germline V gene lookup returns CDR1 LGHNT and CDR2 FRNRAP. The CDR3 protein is CASGGLLGTNTGELFF. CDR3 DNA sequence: TGTGCTAGTGGGGGCCTGTTGGGAACGAACACCGGGGAGCTGTTTTTT.

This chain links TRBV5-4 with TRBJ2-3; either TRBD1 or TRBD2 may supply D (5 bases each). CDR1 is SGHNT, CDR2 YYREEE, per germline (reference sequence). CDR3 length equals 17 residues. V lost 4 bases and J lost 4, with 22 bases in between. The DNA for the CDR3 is TGTGCCAGCAGCCCGGATTTTCCGGGGCCTGGCGCAGATACGCAGTATTTT. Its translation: CASSPDFPGPGADTQYF. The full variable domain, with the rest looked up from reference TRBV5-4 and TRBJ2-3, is ETGVTQSPTHLIKTRGQQVTLRCSSQSGHNTVSWYQQALGQGPQFIFQYYREEENGRGNFPPRFSGLQFPNYSSELNVNALELDDSALYLCASSPDFPGPGADTQYFGPGTRLTVL.

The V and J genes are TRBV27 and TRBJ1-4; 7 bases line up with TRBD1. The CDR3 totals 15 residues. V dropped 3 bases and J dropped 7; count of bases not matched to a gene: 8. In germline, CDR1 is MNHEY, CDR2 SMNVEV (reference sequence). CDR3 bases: TGTGCCAGCAGTTTCGCGGGGACAGCTTTTGAAAAACTGTTTTTT. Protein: CASSFAGTAFEKLFF.

As DNA, the CDR3 is TGTGCCAGCCGGGGGACAGGGGGCATCGGTGGAAACACCATATATTTT. It yields the protein CASRGTGGIGGNTIYF. V and J are TRBV25-1 and TRBJ1-3, with 12 bases matching TRBD1. The CDR3 covers 16 residues. V lost 8 bases and J lost 3; bases outside the gene matches: 8. Germline lookup yields CDR1 MGHDK and CDR2 SYGVNS.

CDR3 nucleotide sequence: TGTGCCAGCGACACTAGCAATCAGCCCCAGCATTTT. Translated: CASDTSNQPQHF. The chain combines TRBV28 with TRBJ1-5; no firm D call. Germline lookup yields CDR1 MDHEN and CDR2 SYDVKM. Trimming removed 8 bases from V and 0 bases from J, with 5 bases in between. The CDR3 extends over 12 amino acids.

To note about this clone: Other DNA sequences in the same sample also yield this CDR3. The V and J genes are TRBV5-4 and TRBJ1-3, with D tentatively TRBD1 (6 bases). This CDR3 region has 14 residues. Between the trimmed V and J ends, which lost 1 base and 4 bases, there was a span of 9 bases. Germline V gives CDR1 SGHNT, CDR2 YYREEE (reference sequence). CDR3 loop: CASSLTGAGNTIYF. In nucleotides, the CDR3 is TGTGCCAGCAGCTTGACGGGGGCAGGAAACACCATATATTTT.

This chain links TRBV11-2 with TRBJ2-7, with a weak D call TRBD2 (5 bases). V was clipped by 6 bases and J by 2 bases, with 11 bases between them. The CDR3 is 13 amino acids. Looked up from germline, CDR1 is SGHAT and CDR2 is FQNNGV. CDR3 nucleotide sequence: TGTGCCAGCAGTCTATCCGGGACCTACGAGCAGTACTTC. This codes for CASSLSGTYEQYF.

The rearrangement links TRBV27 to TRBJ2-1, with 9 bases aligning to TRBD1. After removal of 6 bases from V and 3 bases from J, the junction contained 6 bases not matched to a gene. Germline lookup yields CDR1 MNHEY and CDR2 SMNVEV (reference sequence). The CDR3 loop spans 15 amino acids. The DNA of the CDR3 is TGTGCCAGCAGACCACAGGGGGCATTCTACAATGAGCAGTTCTTC. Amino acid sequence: CASRPQGAFYNEQFF.

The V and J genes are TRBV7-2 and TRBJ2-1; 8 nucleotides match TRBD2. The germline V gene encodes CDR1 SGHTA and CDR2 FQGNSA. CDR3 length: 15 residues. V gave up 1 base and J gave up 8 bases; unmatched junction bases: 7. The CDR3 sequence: CASSLGTSIFDEQFF. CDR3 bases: TGTGCCAGCAGCTTAGGGACTAGCATCTTCGATGAGCAGTTCTTC. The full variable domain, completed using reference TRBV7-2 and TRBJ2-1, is GAGVSQSPSNKVTEKGKDVELRCDPISGHTALYWYRQSLGQGLEFLIYFQGNSAPDKSGLPSDRFSAERTGGSVSTLTIQRTQQEDSAVYLCASSLGTSIFDEQFFGPGTRLTVL.

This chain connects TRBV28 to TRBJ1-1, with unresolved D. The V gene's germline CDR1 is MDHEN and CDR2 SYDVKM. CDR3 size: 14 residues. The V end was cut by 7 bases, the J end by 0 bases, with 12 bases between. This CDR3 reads CASIPQSMNTEAFF. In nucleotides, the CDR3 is TGTGCCAGCATCCCACAGAGCATGAACACTGAAGCTTTCTTT.

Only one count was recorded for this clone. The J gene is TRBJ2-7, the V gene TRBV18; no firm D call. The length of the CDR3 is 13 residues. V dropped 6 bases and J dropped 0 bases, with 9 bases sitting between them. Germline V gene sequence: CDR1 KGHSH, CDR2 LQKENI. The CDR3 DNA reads TGTGCCAGCTCGCTGTATCACTCCTACGAGCAGTACTTC. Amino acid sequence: CASSLYHSYEQYF. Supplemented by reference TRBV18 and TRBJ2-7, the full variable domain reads NAGVMQNPRHLVRRRGQEARLRCSPMKGHSHVYWYRQLPEEGLKFMVYLQKENIIDESGMPKERFSAEFPKEGPSILRIQQVVRGDSAAYFCASSLYHSYEQYFGPGTRLTVT.

This CDR3 is CASSPPVKGGGYTF. CDR3 coding DNA: TGTGCCAGCTCACCCCCCGTCAAGGGAGGCGGCTACACCTTC. The chain employs TRBV18 and TRBJ1-2; D unclear. Trimming removed 3 bases at V and 8 bases at J, with 16 bases between. The germline gives CDR1 KGHSH, CDR2 LQKENI. The CDR3 loop spans 14 amino acids.

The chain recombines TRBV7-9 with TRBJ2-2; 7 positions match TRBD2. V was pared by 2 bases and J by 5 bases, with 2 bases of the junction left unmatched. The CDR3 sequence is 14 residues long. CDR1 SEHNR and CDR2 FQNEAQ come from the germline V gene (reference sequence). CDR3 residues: CASSLRGDTGELFF. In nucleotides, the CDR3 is TGTGCCAGCAGCTTACGGGGGGATACCGGGGAGCTGTTTTTT.

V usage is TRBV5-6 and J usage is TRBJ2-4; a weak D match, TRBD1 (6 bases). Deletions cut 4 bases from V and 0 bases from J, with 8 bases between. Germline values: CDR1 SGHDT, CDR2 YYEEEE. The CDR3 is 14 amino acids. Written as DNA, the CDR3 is TGTGCCAGCAGCCGGACAGTAGCCAAAAACATTCAGTACTTC. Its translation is CASSRTVAKNIQYF.

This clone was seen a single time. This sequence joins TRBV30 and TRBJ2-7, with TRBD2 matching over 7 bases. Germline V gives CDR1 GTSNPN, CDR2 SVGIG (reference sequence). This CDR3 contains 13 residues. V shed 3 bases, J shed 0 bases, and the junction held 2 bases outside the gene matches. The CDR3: CAWRPSGSYEQYF. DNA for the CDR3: TGTGCCTGGAGGCCTAGCGGCTCCTACGAGCAGTACTTC.

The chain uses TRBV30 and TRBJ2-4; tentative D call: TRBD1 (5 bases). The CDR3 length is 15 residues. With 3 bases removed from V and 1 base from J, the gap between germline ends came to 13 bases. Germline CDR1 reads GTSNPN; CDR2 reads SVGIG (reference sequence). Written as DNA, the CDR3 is TGTGCCTGGAGCCGCTGGGGCCGGGCCAAAAACATTCAGTACTTC. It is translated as CAWSRWGRAKNIQYF.

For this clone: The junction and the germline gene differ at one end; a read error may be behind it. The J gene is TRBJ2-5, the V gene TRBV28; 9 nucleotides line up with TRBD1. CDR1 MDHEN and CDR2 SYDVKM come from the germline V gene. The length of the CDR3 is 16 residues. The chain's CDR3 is CASSKTGTGLQETQYF. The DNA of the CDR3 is TGTGCTAGCAGTAAAACCGGGACAGGGCTACAAGAGACCCAGTACTTC.

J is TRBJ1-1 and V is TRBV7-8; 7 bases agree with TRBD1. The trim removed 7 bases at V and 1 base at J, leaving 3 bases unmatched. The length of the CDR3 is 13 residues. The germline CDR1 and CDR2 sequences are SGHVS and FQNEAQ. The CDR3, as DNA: TGTGCCAGCACCAGGGGGAGGAACACTGAAGCTTTCTTT. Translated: CASTRGRNTEAFF.

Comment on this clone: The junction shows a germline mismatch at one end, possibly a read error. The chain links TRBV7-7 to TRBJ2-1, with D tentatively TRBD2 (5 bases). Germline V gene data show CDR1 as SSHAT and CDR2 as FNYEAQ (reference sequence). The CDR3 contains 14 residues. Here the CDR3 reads CASSLSGRGNEQFF. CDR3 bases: TGTGCTAGCAGCTTGTCAGGACGGGGCAATGAGCAGTTCTTC.